The sequence of this T cell receptor beta chain was determined in a study of blood T cell repertoires in COVID-19. Overall study: There were acute and convalescent COVID-19 samples, and they came from the United States, Italy and Spain. Nucleic acid was either cDNA or gDNA, and it came from T cells, B-cell-depleted T cells, or PBMCs.

Germline V CDR1 and CDR2: SGHDT, YYEEEE. This CDR3 region has 16 residues. Trimming took 3 bases from V and 4 from J; bases not matched to a gene: 10. The authors' processing: Reference gene primers were amplified, and this amplification served to estimate nucleated cell counts. The table came from immunoSEQ multiplex PCR; TCRdb's copy has only in-frame clones and leaves some out. V and J calls and clone size are copied from that table; D and trimming were computed from the DNA. The repertoire holds 98,000 or so clones, with over 75% as singletons. This chain joins TRBV5-6 and TRBJ2-3, with 8 bases aligning to TRBD1. Source material: peripheral blood. This receptor was obtained from a human donor in a cohort sampled during active COVID-19. CDR3 coding DNA: TGTGCCAGCAGCTACCGGACAGGGTCGAGGGCAGATACGCAGTATTTT. Protein sequence: CASSYRTGSRADTQYF.